These T cell receptor beta chains were read from a single sample in a study of response to subunit inactivated influenza vaccine. TCRdb re-derived calls from the RT-PCR reads in MiXCR, one entry per CDR3 protein. The sample consists of some 160,000 distinct CDR3 sequences, under 13% of them appearing once. The sequencing used non-naive T cells sorted from PBMCs, collected 40 to 50 days after vaccination. The receptors derive from a man aged 50-59 years who received an inactivated influenza vaccine. CDR3s include the opening cysteine and the closing phenylalanine or tryptophan. The D gene is left open where the match is weak. For some rows the clone size is stated as once, few or many, or as a class when expanded; others skip it.

V: TRBV5-1; J: TRBJ1-2; size: -; D: -; CDR3: CASSLEVVGHGYTF; DNA: TGCGCCAGCAGCTTGGAGGTGGTAGGGCATGGCTACACCTTC
V: TRBV30; J: TRBJ1-5; size: -; D: -; CDR3: CAWSTGTGFGQPQHF; DNA: TGTGCCTGGAGCACTGGAACAGGGTTTGGGCAGCCCCAGCATTTT
V: TRBV12-3/TRBV12-4; J: TRBJ2-1; size: many; D: TRBD2; CDR3: CASSLAVHEQFF; DNA: TGTGCCAGCAGTCTAGCGGTGCATGAGCAGTTCTTC
V: TRBV7-2; J: TRBJ2-6; size: many; D: -; CDR3: CASSLDSSGANVLTF; DNA: TGTGCCAGCAGCTTAGACAGCTCTGGGGCCAACGTCCTGACTTTC
V: TRBV7-2; J: TRBJ2-3; size: few; D: TRBD2; CDR3: CASSRGGSQTGDTQYF; DNA: TGTGCCAGCAGCCGGGGGGGCAGCCAGACTGGAGATACGCAGTATTTT
V: TRBV15; J: TRBJ2-5; size: -; D: -; CDR3: CATSTTGSRETQYF; DNA: TGTGCCACCAGCACTACAGGGAGCAGAGAGACCCAGTACTTC
V: TRBV4-1; J: TRBJ1-3; size: many; D: -; CDR3: CASSQGMGSGNTIYF; DNA: TGCGCCAGCAGCCAGGGAATGGGCTCTGGAAACACCATATATTTT
V: TRBV4-2; J: TRBJ2-1; size: many; D: TRBD2; CDR3: CASSQDLSGRAPFF; DNA: TGTGCCAGCAGCCAAGATCTTAGCGGGAGGGCCCCGTTCTTC
V: TRBV5-4; J: TRBJ2-5; size: -; D: TRBD2; CDR3: CASSSSSGRETQYF; DNA: TGTGCCAGCAGCTCATCTAGCGGGCGAGAGACCCAGTACTTC
V: TRBV20-1; J: TRBJ2-3; size: -; D: -; CDR3: CSARRLPQADTQYF; DNA: TGCAGTGCTAGGCGACTCCCACAGGCAGATACGCAGTATTTT
V: TRBV12-3/TRBV12-4; J: TRBJ2-3; size: few; D: TRBD2; CDR3: CASSRTSGSGTDTQYF; DNA: TGTGCCAGCAGTCGGACTAGCGGGAGTGGCACAGATACGCAGTATTTT
V: TRBV12-5; J: TRBJ2-1; size: -; D: -; CDR3: CASAHLRVGEQFF; DNA: TGTGCTAGTGCCCACCTCAGGGTCGGTGAGCAGTTCTTC
V: TRBV7-2; J: TRBJ2-2; size: -; D: TRBD2; CDR3: CASSPSGAGELFF; DNA: TGTGCCAGCAGCCCGAGCGGGGCCGGGGAGCTGTTTTTT
V: TRBV6-2/TRBV6-3; J: TRBJ2-7; size: few; D: -; CDR3: CASSYGLGGQYF; DNA: TGTGCCAGCAGTTACGGTTTGGGCGGGCAGTACTTC
V: TRBV11-1; J: TRBJ2-7; size: -; D: -; CDR3: CASSPIWGAGESSYEQYF; DNA: TGTGCCAGCAGCCCGATATGGGGGGCTGGGGAGAGCTCCTACGAGCAGTACTTC
V: TRBV14; J: TRBJ2-2; size: -; D: TRBD1; CDR3: CASSPSGTGGHTGELFF; DNA: TGTGCCAGCAGCCCATCCGGGACAGGGGGACACACCGGGGAGCTGTTTTTT
V: TRBV4-2; J: TRBJ1-2; size: -; D: -; CDR3: CASSQVRVEAGPDYGYTF; DNA: TGTGCCAGCAGCCAAGTAAGGGTCGAAGCAGGGCCGGACTATGGCTACACCTTC
V: TRBV4-1; J: TRBJ2-7; size: few; D: TRBD1; CDR3: CASSQAGQARYEQYF; DNA: TGCGCCAGCAGCCAAGCGGGACAGGCGCGCTACGAGCAGTACTTC
V: TRBV9; J: TRBJ2-5; size: many; D: -; CDR3: CASSVGLQETQYF; DNA: TGTGCCAGCAGCGTAGGACTCCAAGAGACCCAGTACTTC
V: TRBV28; J: TRBJ2-1; size: -; D: TRBD2; CDR3: CASRTSGSGSSYNEQFF; DNA: TGTGCCAGCAGGACTAGCGGGAGCGGTAGCTCCTACAATGAGCAGTTCTTC
V: TRBV6-4; J: TRBJ2-2; size: few; D: TRBD2; CDR3: CASSPLAGAGTGELFF; DNA: TGTGCCAGCAGCCCTCTAGCGGGAGCCGGCACCGGGGAGCTGTTTTTT
V: TRBV20-1; J: TRBJ2-1; size: -; D: TRBD2; CDR3: CSARSGRGLNEQFF; DNA: TGCAGTGCTAGAAGCGGGAGGGGACTGAATGAGCAGTTCTTC
V: TRBV21-1; J: TRBJ1-5; size: few; D: -; CDR3: CASSFPLRRQGYNQPQHF; DNA: TGTGCCAGCAGCTTTCCTTTGAGGAGACAGGGATACAATCAGCCCCAGCATTTT
V: TRBV12-2; J: TRBJ2-3; size: -; D: -; CDR3: CASRLGLAGTTDTQYF; DNA: TGTGCAAGTCGCTTAGGACTAGCGGGAACCACAGATACGCAGTATTTT
V: TRBV3-1; J: TRBJ1-3; size: few; D: -; CDR3: CASSQAVSSGNTIYF; DNA: TGTGCCAGCAGCCAAGCAGTAAGCTCTGGAAACACCATATATTTT
V: TRBV3-1; J: TRBJ2-1; size: few; D: TRBD2; CDR3: CASSSSGPEQFF; DNA: TGTGCCAGCAGCTCTAGCGGGCCTGAGCAGTTCTTC
V: TRBV20-1; J: TRBJ2-7; size: many; D: TRBD1; CDR3: CSARPGQGGVEQYF; DNA: TGCAGTGCTAGACCGGGACAGGGGGGTGTCGAGCAGTACTTC
V: TRBV30; J: TRBJ2-3; size: few; D: -; CDR3: CAWSVRWGFSDTQYF; DNA: TGTGCCTGGAGTGTACGGTGGGGATTCTCAGATACGCAGTATTTT
V: TRBV12-3/TRBV12-4; J: TRBJ1-2; size: many; D: -; CDR3: CASSLGAGTLGYGYTF; DNA: TGTGCCAGCAGTTTAGGGGCAGGGACCTTGGGCTATGGCTACACCTTC
V: TRBV7-2; J: TRBJ2-1; size: few; D: TRBD1; CDR3: CASSLRTGSGNEQFF; DNA: TGTGCCAGCAGCTTACGGACAGGGTCGGGCAATGAGCAGTTCTTC
V: TRBV7-2; J: TRBJ1-2; size: -; D: -; CDR3: CASSLAQATGGYGYTF; DNA: TGTGCCAGCAGCTTAGCGCAGGCCACGGGGGGCTATGGCTACACCTTC
V: TRBV12-3/TRBV12-4; J: TRBJ1-5; size: -; D: -; CDR3: CASSSSGNQPQHF; DNA: TGTGCCAGCAGCAGTTCTGGTAATCAGCCCCAGCATTTT
V: TRBV6-6; J: TRBJ1-1; size: few; D: -; CDR3: CASRDPGGEAFF; DNA: TGTGCCAGCAGGGATCCGGGGGGTGAAGCTTTCTTT
V: TRBV5-1; J: TRBJ2-1; size: -; D: TRBD2; CDR3: CASSTGGATYNEQFF; DNA: TGCGCCAGCAGCACCGGGGGGGCTACCTACAATGAGCAGTTCTTC
V: TRBV20-1; J: TRBJ2-5; size: -; D: -; CDR3: CSAKAGVETQYF; DNA: TGCAGTGCTAAGGCAGGGGTAGAGACCCAGTACTTC
V: TRBV12-3/TRBV12-4; J: TRBJ1-4; size: many; D: TRBD1; CDR3: CASSGTGSTNEKLFF; DNA: TGTGCCAGCAGTGGGACAGGGTCAACTAATGAAAAACTGTTTTTT
V: TRBV11-2; J: TRBJ2-7; size: -; D: -; CDR3: CASSFRASYEQYF; DNA: TGTGCCAGCAGCTTCCGAGCCTCCTACGAGCAGTACTTC
V: TRBV12-3/TRBV12-4; J: TRBJ2-7; size: many; D: TRBD2; CDR3: CASSFVREGGYEQYF; DNA: TGTGCCAGCAGTTTCGTGCGGGAGGGGGGCTACGAGCAGTACTTC
V: TRBV6-5; J: TRBJ2-1; size: few; D: -; CDR3: CASGTRPHGRFF; DNA: TGTGCCAGCGGAACCCGGCCCCACGGCAGGTTCTTC
V: TRBV19; J: TRBJ1-2; size: few; D: TRBD1; CDR3: CASSWGTGSSYGYTF; DNA: TGTGCCAGTAGTTGGGGGACAGGATCGTCCTATGGCTACACCTTC
V: TRBV5-1; J: TRBJ2-7; size: few; D: TRBD2; CDR3: CASSPTSGYEQYF; DNA: TGCGCCAGCAGCCCGACTAGCGGCTACGAGCAGTACTTC
V: TRBV12-3/TRBV12-4; J: TRBJ2-5; size: few; D: TRBD1; CDR3: CASSFGSGGGTQYF; DNA: TGTGCCAGCAGTTTCGGCTCAGGGGGCGGGACCCAGTACTTC
V: TRBV5-6; J: TRBJ2-7; size: -; D: -; CDR3: CAIGRDLTCEQYF; DNA: TGTGCCATCGGCCGGGACCTCACCTGCGAGCAGTACTTC
V: TRBV7-2; J: TRBJ2-3; size: -; D: TRBD2; CDR3: CASSLSGSSTDTQYF; DNA: TGTGCCAGCAGCTTAAGCGGGAGTAGCACAGATACGCAGTATTTT
V: TRBV6-2/TRBV6-3; J: TRBJ2-3; size: -; D: -; CDR3: CASSFRGGGTDTQYF; DNA: TGTGCCAGCAGTTTCAGGGGAGGAGGGACAGATACGCAGTATTTT
V: TRBV15; J: TRBJ1-1; size: many; D: TRBD1; CDR3: CATSRDAGGWDTEAFF; DNA: TGTGCCACCAGCAGAGATGCAGGGGGGTGGGACACTGAAGCTTTCTTT
V: TRBV20-1; J: TRBJ1-1; size: few; D: TRBD1; CDR3: CSARDVTGGSEAFF; DNA: TGCAGTGCTAGAGACGTGACAGGGGGATCTGAAGCTTTCTTT
V: TRBV20-1; J: TRBJ1-2; size: many; D: TRBD1; CDR3: CSARETGTGRSGYTF; DNA: TGCAGTGCTAGAGAGACGGGGACAGGGAGGAGCGGCTACACCTTC
V: TRBV12-3/TRBV12-4; J: TRBJ2-1; size: many; D: TRBD2; CDR3: CASTIPGTSGNEQFF; DNA: TGTGCCAGCACCATCCCCGGAACTAGCGGCAATGAGCAGTTCTTC
V: TRBV7-9; J: TRBJ2-1; size: many; D: -; CDR3: CASSLGFNSYNEQFF; DNA: TGTGCCAGCAGCTTAGGCTTCAACTCCTACAATGAGCAGTTCTTC
V: TRBV7-9; J: TRBJ2-1; size: -; D: TRBD2; CDR3: CASGRSGGAGNEQFF; DNA: TGTGCCAGCGGAAGAAGCGGGGGGGCCGGGAATGAGCAGTTCTTC
V: TRBV11-1; J: TRBJ2-7; size: few; D: TRBD1; CDR3: CASTGTDVF; DNA: TGTGCCAGCACCGGGACAGATGTCTTC